The text below deals with one T cell receptor beta chain. Its antigen has not been determined. The record has no base qualities; no much larger clone is one base away. These data belong to a study of T cell responses to AZD1222 COVID-19 vaccine (dated by TCRdb to about 2021). With regard to the full study: TCR sequencing was performed for some 250 trial participants, of whom some 200 were given two doses of AZD1222 and around 26 were given two doses of MenACWY control vaccine. Trial participants were enrolled by age into subgroups of 18-55, 56-69 and 70-plus years, and around 150, 28 and 57 TCR-sequenced participants, respectively, were included in these subgroups.

The CDR3 regions of human TCRbeta chains were analyzed by immunosequencing. The source study handled its data this way. Repertoire TCRs were checked for matches against a reference library of SARS-CoV-2-specific TCRs that had been generated using the MIRA antigen-specificity platform. Breadth was defined as the fraction of unique TCRs that were SARS-CoV-2-associated. Depth was defined as the fraction of total T cells that were SARS-CoV-2-associated. Using the MIRA data, each spike-specific TCR was mapped to the spike region that the TCR reacts to and placed in a CD4 or CD8 class. Log10-transformed breadth and depth values were compared by one-way ANOVA with Sidak's multiple comparisons tests. The immuneACCESS repertoire file appears here via TCRdb, limited to in-frame rearrangements. These files lack a portion of the clones; in checked studies, under half of the deficit traces to unresolved V genes, and the cause of the others is not known. That table furnishes V, J and clone size, whereas the DNA furnished D and trimming. The sample table contains around 150,000 clones; only one count was recorded for about 93% of them. Roughly 7% of the sample is taken by the ten largest.

The label giving this sample's time point can be read as: about 28 days (+/-7) after the second vaccine dose. Because spike-specific TCR depth and breadth did not differ between the two schedules, AZD1222 recipients who got a second dose at roughly 4 weeks were pooled with those who got a second dose at roughly 12 weeks. The vaccinee samples were drawn from two UK trials, COV001 and COV002, one of which was a single-blind randomized controlled phase 2/3 trial testing AZD1222 (ChAdOx1 nCoV-19) in healthy adults. For TCRbeta chain sequencing, PBMC samples from trial participants were taken at day 0 and at day 28 after the second dose. The paper's findings and limits, for the study overall: After two AZD1222 doses, spike-specific TCR breadth and depth were significantly higher than at day 0 and than in MenACWY recipients. Vaccine-associated CD4 TCRs spanned the whole spike protein, with dominant responses in regions 160-218 and 743-854. Only five to seven AZD1222 recipients were SARS-CoV-2 seropositive at baseline, limiting conclusions about previously exposed vaccinees. Because no day 14 peak-response samples were available, the repertoires could be characterized only after the peak T cell response. Participants were mostly white British and included more females than males, and it was suggested by the authors that clonal diversity may have been underestimated. Reportedly, almost half of the unique spike-specific TCRs recognized epitopes lying outside the regions that are mutated in the B.1.351 and B.1.1.7 variants. The 56-69-year group was small, and its depth increase did not reach significance, likely because of low power.

The germline V gene encodes CDR1 LGHDT and CDR2 YNNKEL (reference sequence). The CDR3 spans 15 residues, from the cysteine through the phenylalanine. The sequence is cut down to CDR3 DNA, 45 bases in frame from base 1. Germline trimming amounts to 4 bases on V and 5 bases on J, with 6 as the count of junction bases outside the gene matches. This sequence uses TRBV3-1 (or the pseudogene TRBV3-2) and TRBJ1-5, with 9 central nucleotides matching TRBD1. The specimen was peripheral blood, collected 28 days after the second AZD1222 dose. This receptor was obtained from an adult who received the AZD1222 COVID-19 vaccine. Here the CDR3 is given as CASSPGTGLDQPQHF. The nucleotides are TGTGCCAGCAGCCCGGGGACAGGGTTAGATCAGCCCCAGCATTTT.